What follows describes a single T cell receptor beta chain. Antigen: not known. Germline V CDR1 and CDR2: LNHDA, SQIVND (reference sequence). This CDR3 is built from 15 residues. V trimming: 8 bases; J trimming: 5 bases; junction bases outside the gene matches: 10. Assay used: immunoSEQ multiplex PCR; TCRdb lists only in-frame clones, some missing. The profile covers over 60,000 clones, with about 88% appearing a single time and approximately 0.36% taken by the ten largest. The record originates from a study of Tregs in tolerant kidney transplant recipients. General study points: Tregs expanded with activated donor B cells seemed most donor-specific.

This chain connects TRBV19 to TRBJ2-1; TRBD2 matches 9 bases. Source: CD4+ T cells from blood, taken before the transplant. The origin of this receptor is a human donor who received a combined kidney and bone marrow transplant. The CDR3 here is CASGRVTSGDNEQFF. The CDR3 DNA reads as TGTGCCAGTGGTCGAGTGACTAGCGGAGACAATGAGCAGTTCTTC.